The T cell receptor beta chain under discussion was sequenced for a study of cytomegalovirus exposure and HLA in healthy donors. Some clones are missing from TCRdb's copy, which holds only in-frame ones; the method was immunoSEQ multiplex PCR. Among 50,000 to 65,000 clones, 85% to 95% were seen once, and the ten largest hold 6% to 8.5%. General observations from the study: High specificity and sensitivity for cytomegalovirus status were reported for the classifier.

Germline V gives CDR1 KGHSH, CDR2 LQKENI. V lost 6 bases to trimming and J lost 0 bases, with 20 bases between them. The CDR3 spans 17 residues. Concerning this clone itself: Antigen unknown.

This receptor was obtained from a woman between 18 and 29 years old in good health and CMV-seropositive. The J gene is TRBJ1-2, the V gene TRBV18; perhaps TRBD1 as D (6 bases). The source material was PBMCs. CDR3 in amino acids: CASSPFSRDTSNYGYTF. CDR3 in DNA: TGTGCCAGCTCGCCCTTTTCTAGGGACACCTCTAACTATGGCTACACCTTC.